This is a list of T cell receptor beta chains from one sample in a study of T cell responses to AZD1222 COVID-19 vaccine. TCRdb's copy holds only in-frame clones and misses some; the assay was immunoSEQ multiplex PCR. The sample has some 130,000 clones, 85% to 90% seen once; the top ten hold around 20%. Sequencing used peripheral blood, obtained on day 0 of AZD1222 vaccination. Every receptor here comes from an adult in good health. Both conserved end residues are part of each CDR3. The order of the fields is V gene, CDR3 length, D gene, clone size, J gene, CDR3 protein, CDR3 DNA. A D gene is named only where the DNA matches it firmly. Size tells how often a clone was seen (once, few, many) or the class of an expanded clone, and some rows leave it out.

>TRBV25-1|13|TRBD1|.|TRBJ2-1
CASEGQGRDEQFF
TGTGCCAGCGAAGGACAGGGGAGGGATGAGCAGTTCTTC
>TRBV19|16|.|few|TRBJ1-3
CASSPAGTRSGNTIYF
TGTGCCAGTAGCCCCGCCGGGACCCGCTCTGGAAACACCATATATTTT
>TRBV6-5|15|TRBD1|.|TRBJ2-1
CASSYSGTEYNEQFF
TGTGCCAGCAGTTACTCCGGGACAGAGTACAATGAGCAGTTCTTC
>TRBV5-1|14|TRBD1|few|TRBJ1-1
CASSLVTGGTEAFF
TGCGCCAGCAGCTTGGTGACAGGGGGGACTGAAGCTTTCTTT
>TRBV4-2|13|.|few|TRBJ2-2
CASSPLVPGELFF
TGTGCCAGCAGCCCCCTGGTACCCGGGGAGCTGTTTTTT
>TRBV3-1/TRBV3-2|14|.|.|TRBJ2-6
CASSQGIGANVLTF
TGTGCCAGCAGCCAAGGGATTGGGGCCAACGTCCTGACTTTC
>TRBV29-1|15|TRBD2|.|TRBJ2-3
CSVRGTSGSTDTQYF
TGCAGCGTGAGGGGGACTAGCGGCTCCACAGATACGCAGTATTTT
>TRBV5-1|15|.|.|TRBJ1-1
CASSLELGTWTEAFF
TGCGCCAGCAGCTTGGAACTGGGGACGTGGACTGAAGCTTTCTTT
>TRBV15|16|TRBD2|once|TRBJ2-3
CATSARSLAGADTQYF
TGTGCCACCAGCGCCCGGAGCTTAGCGGGGGCAGATACGCAGTATTTT
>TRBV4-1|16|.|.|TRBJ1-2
CASSQDIGGSRSGYTF
TGCGCCAGCAGCCAAGATATTGGGGGTTCTCGGTCTGGCTACACCTTC
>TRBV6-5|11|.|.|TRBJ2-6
CASTRINVLTF
TGTGCCAGCACCAGAATAAACGTCCTGACTTTC
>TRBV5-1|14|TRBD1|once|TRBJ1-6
CASSSRDRSSPLHF
TGCGCCAGCAGTTCCCGGGACAGGTCCTCACCCCTCCACTTT
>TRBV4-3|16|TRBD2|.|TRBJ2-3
CASSQDKRGAGDTQYF
TGCGCCAGCAGCCAAGATAAGCGGGGGGCGGGAGATACGCAGTATTTT
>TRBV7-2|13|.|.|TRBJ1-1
CASSLRSNTEAFF
TGTGCCAGCAGCTTAAGATCGAACACTGAAGCTTTCTTT
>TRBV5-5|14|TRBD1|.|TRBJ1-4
CASRTLGGDEKLFF
TGTGCCAGCAGGACCCTAGGGGGCGATGAAAAACTGTTTTTT